This TCR beta chain was obtained from a study of CD8 T cells in Susac syndrome. TEMRA cells were FACS-enriched, with CD8+ and CD4+ T cells isolated negatively. This CDR3 spans 13 amino acids. V was shortened by 0 bases and J by 3 bases, with 7 bases between the two germline ends. Germline V gene sequence: CDR1 SGDLS, CDR2 YYNGEE. About 0.5 to 1 ug RNA was reverse transcribed with random hexamers. TCR beta CDR3 was amplified by immunoSEQ multiplex PCR. This amplification extended across 54 Vbeta and 13 Jbeta segments. Each CDR3 protein gets one entry after TCRdb re-called the immunoSEQ multiplex PCR reads with MiXCR. This sample has about 150,000 distinct CDR3 sequences, with around 96% found just once.

This clonotype originated in a human donor with multiple sclerosis. Specimen: CD8+ T cells from PBMCs. The rearrangement uses TRBV9 and TRBJ2-7; D possibly corresponds to TRBD1 (5 bases). The CDR3 coding sequence is TGTGCCAGCAGCGTAGCGGACAACTACGAGCAGTACTTC. Translation gives CASSVADNYEQYF. Combining the CDR3 with reference TRBV9 and TRBJ2-7 gives the whole variable domain DSGVTQTPKHLITATGQRVTLRCSPRSGDLSVYWYQQSLDQGLQFLIQYYNGEERAKGNILERFSAQQFPDLHSELNLSSLELGDSALYFCASSVADNYEQYFGPGTRLTVT.